This T cell receptor (beta chain) was retrieved from a study of human T cells and chemical hapten exposure. Trimming removed 4 bases from V and 7 bases from J; junction bases left unmatched: 8. In germline, CDR1 is MNHNY, CDR2 SVGAGI (reference sequence). The CDR3 has 14 residues. This clonotype was observed a few times. TCRdb recomputed calls from the RACE reads with MiXCR, one row per CDR3 protein. The sample consists of roughly 200,000 distinct CDR3 sequences, 20% to 25% of them appearing once. Time point reported: patch test 1, 2 weeks after DPC sensitization. Treatment reported: therapeutic diphenylcyclopropenone sensitization with weekly scalp DPC. Samples of blood were obtained prior to the application of each patch test.

The chain links TRBV6-6 to TRBJ2-7; TRBD1 matches at 9 bases. The clonotype originates from a woman aged 45-60 years with alopecia areata. Some clones in this sample may be carry-over from other donors' samples. Sequences were derived from whole blood, sampled in connection with sensitization to the hapten diphenylcyclopropenone (DPC). The CDR3 spells CASSSSGTGWEQYF. The CDR3 DNA is TGTGCCAGCAGTTCCTCCGGGACAGGGTGGGAGCAGTACTTC.